The source of this TCR beta chain is a study of T cell responses to AZD1222 COVID-19 vaccine. General study findings and limits: The study found vaccine-associated CD4 TCRs spanning spike, dominant at 160-218 and 743-854.

The protocol was immunoSEQ multiplex PCR, while the TCRdb copy is restricted to in-frame clones and leaves out a portion. The data contain 160,000 or so clones, approximately 87% of them singletons. This clone has only one observation. What it recognizes is unknown. The CDR3 has 16 amino acids. Looked up from germline, CDR1 is LGHDT and CDR2 is YNNKEL (reference sequence). V lost 0 bases and J lost 0, with 10 bases in between. This specimen was peripheral blood, taken 28 days after the second AZD1222 dose. The receptor's source is an adult who received the AZD1222 COVID-19 vaccine. V and J are TRBV3-1 (or the pseudogene TRBV3-2) and TRBJ2-3; tentatively, D is TRBD2 (6 bases). CDR3 sequence: CASSQDWAGSTDTQYF. The CDR3 DNA reads as TGTGCCAGCAGCCAAGACTGGGCGGGGAGCACAGATACGCAGTATTTT.